These T cell receptor beta chains were read from a single sample in a study of T cells after yellow fever vaccination. A single record per CDR3 protein comes from TCRdb applying MiXCR to the 5' RACE reads. The data hold 450,000 to 550,000 distinct CDR3 sequences, with roughly a fifth observed a single time. The specimen comprised PBMCs, sampled less than 25 days after the first yellow fever vaccination. The receptor source for this set is a man younger than 35 who received the YFV17D yellow fever vaccine. The CDR3 runs from the conserved cysteine through the conserved F or W. The D gene is left open where the match is weak. Size values are once, few and many counts, or a class for expanded clones, and some rows have none.

J gene	V gene	D gene	clone size	CDR3 DNA	CDR3 protein
TRBJ2-5	TRBV12-3/TRBV12-4	-	few	TGTGCCAGCAGTTTACGGGTGGGGGCGTGGGGAGGGTGGCAAGAGACCCAGTACTTC	CASSLRVGAWGGWQETQYF
TRBJ1-5	TRBV28	-	few	TGTGCCAGCAGTTTGGTCAGCCTTAACCAGCCCCAGCATTTT	CASSLVSLNQPQHF
TRBJ1-1	TRBV7-2	TRBD1	few	TGTGCCAGCAGCCCCCGACAGGGGGTTGATGAAGCTTTCTTT	CASSPRQGVDEAFF
TRBJ2-5	TRBV6-1	TRBD2	-	TGTGCCAGCAGGAAGCGAGCGGGGTCCCAAGAGACCCAGTACTTC	CASRKRAGSQETQYF
TRBJ2-3	TRBV10-3	-	few	TGTGCCATCAGTGAGTCGGAGATAACAGATACGCAGTATTTT	CAISESEITDTQYF
TRBJ2-2	TRBV7-9	TRBD1	many	TGTGCCAGCAGCCCGGACAGGCGCAACACCGGGGAGCTGTTTTTT	CASSPDRRNTGELFF
TRBJ1-4	TRBV6-2/TRBV6-3	-	-	TGTGCCAGCAGGACGTTGATAGTTCCCGGGGAAGAAAAACTGTTTTTT	CASRTLIVPGEEKLFF
TRBJ2-3	TRBV9	TRBD2	-	TGTGCCAGCAGCGTAGGCCTTCTAGCGGGGGGCCCCACAGATACGCAGTATTTT	CASSVGLLAGGPTDTQYF
TRBJ2-4	TRBV29-1	-	-	TGCAGCGTTCGGGGACGCAAAAACATTCAGTACTTC	CSVRGRKNIQYF
TRBJ2-2	TRBV19	-	-	TGTGCCAGTAGTATAGGGTCGTACACCGGGGAGCTGTTTTTT	CASSIGSYTGELFF
TRBJ1-4	TRBV20-1	TRBD1	few	TGCAGTGCTAAGACAGGGGGCGAGGGGGAAAAACTGTTTTTT	CSAKTGGEGEKLFF
TRBJ2-2	TRBV5-1	-	few	TGCGCCAGCAGCTTGAGGGGGACCACCAACACCGGGGAGCTGTTTTTT	CASSLRGTTNTGELFF
TRBJ2-1	TRBV5-4	TRBD1	-	TGTGCCAGCAGCTTAAGGCAGGGGGTCTACAATGAGCAGTTCTTC	CASSLRQGVYNEQFF
TRBJ2-3	TRBV6-5	TRBD1	-	TGTGCCAGCAGTTACGCCGGGACAGGGAGAGATACGCAGTATTTT	CASSYAGTGRDTQYF
TRBJ1-2	TRBV20-1	-	-	TGCAGTGCTAGTTTTGACTTTACGGTGTGGGGGGGGAGTAACTATGGCTACACCTTC	CSASFDFTVWGGSNYGYTF
TRBJ2-4	TRBV5-6	-	-	TGTGCCAGCATCAGCGACAGCGAGAAAAACATTCAGTACTTC	CASISDSEKNIQYF
TRBJ2-6	TRBV5-1	-	-	TGCGCCAGCAGCTTGGGGGTTAGCGCCTACTCTGGGGCCAACGTCCTGACTTTC	CASSLGVSAYSGANVLTF
TRBJ2-3	TRBV7-2	-	-	TGTGCCAGCAGCAAAGATCACCGGGTTTACACAGATACGCAGTATTTT	CASSKDHRVYTDTQYF
TRBJ1-4	TRBV20-1	-	few	TGCAGTGCTAGCACCTCCAGGACCCACGCCTGGGAAAAACTGTTTTTT	CSASTSRTHAWEKLFF
TRBJ2-3	TRBV5-4	-	few	TGTGCCAGCAGCTTGGTAAAACTAGGCACAGATACGCAGTATTTT	CASSLVKLGTDTQYF
TRBJ1-5	TRBV9	-	few	TGTGCCAGCAGCGTAGGACCAGAGAGCAATCAGCCCCAGCATTTT	CASSVGPESNQPQHF
TRBJ2-7	TRBV6-5	-	few	TGTGCCAGCAGTTACTCGTGGACAGCCTACGAGCAGTACTTC	CASSYSWTAYEQYF
TRBJ2-6	TRBV28	TRBD1	-	TGTGCCAGCAGCCCCAGGGGGCTTGGTGGGGCCAACGTCCTGACTTTC	CASSPRGLGGANVLTF
TRBJ1-2	TRBV12-3/TRBV12-4	TRBD1	few	TGTGCCAGCAGTCTCAATGAAGACAGGGGCGCTGGCTACACCTTC	CASSLNEDRGAGYTF
TRBJ2-5	TRBV9	-	-	TGTGCCAGCAGCTATCGACAGTGGGACGAGACCCAGTACTTC	CASSYRQWDETQYF